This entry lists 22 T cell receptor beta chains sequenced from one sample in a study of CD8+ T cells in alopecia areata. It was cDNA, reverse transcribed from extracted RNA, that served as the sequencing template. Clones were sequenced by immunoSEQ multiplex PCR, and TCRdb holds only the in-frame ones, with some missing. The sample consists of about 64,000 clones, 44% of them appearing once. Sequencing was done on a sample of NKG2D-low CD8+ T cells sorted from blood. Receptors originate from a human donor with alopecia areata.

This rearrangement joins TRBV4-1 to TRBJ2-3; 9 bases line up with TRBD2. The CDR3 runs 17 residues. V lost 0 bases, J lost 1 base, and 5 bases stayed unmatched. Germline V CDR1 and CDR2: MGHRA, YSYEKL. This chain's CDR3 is CASSQESSGGRTDTQYF. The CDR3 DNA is TGCGCCAGCAGCCAAGAGTCAAGCGGGGGGCGCACAGATACGCAGTATTTT.

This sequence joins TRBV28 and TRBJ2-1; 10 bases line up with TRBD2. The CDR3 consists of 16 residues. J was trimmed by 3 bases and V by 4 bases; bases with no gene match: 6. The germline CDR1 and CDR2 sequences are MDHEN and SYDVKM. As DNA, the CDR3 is TGTGCCAGCAGTTCGGAACTAGCGGGACTCTACAATGAGCAGTTCTTC. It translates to CASSSELAGLYNEQFF.

Here the CDR3 reads CASSFRVPLHF. The CDR3, as DNA: TGTGCCAGCAGCTTCAGGGTTCCCCTCCACTTT. The chain uses TRBV21-1 and TRBJ1-6; TRBD1, the table's D call, lacks a check against the DNA. TRBV21-1 is described as a pseudogene. This CDR3 has 11 amino acids.

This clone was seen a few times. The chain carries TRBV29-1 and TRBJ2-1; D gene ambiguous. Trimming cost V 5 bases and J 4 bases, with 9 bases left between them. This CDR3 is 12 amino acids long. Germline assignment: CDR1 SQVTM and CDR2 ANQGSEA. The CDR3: CSVQSSYNEQFF. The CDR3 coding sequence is TGCAGCGTTCAGTCATCATACAATGAGCAGTTCTTC.

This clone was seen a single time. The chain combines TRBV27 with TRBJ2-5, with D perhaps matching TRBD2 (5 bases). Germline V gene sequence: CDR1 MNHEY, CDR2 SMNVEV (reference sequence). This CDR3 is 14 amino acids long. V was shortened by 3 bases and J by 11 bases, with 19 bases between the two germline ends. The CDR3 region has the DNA TGTGCCAGCAGTTTGACCGTTCTACGGGGAGAGCAGTACTTC. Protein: CASSLTVLRGEQYF.

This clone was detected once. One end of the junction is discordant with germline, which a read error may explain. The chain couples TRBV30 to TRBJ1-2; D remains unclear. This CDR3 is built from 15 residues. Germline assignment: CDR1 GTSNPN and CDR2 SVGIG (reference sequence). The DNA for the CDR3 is TGCCTCTTCAACCCTTTAGAAGGACGAAACTATGGCTACACCTTC. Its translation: CLFNPLEGRNYGYTF.

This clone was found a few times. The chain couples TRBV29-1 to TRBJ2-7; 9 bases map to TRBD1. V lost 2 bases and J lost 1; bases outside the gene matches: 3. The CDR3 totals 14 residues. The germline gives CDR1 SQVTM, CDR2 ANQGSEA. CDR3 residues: CSVESGTGSYEQYF. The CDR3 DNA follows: TGCAGCGTTGAATCGGGGACAGGGTCCTACGAGCAGTACTTC.

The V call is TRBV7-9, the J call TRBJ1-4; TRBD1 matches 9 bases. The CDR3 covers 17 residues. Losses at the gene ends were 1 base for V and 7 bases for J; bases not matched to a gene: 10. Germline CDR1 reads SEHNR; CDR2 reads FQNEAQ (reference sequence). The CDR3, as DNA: TGTGCCAGCAGCTTAGGTGACGCCGGGACAGGGAGTGAAAAACTGTTTTTT. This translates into CASSLGDAGTGSEKLFF.

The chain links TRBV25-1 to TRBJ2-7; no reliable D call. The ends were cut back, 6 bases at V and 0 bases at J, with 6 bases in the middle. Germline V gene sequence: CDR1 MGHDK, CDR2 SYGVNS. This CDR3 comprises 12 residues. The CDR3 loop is CASRDISYEQYF. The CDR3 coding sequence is TGTGCCAGCAGAGACATCTCCTACGAGCAGTACTTC.

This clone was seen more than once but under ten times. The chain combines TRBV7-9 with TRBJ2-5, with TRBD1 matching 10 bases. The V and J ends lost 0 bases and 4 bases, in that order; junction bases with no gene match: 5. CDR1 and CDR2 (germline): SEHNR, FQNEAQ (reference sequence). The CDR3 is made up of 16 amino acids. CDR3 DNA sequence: TGTGCCAGCAGCTTAGCGACGGGACAGGGGTTAGAGACCCAGTACTTC. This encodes CASSLATGQGLETQYF.

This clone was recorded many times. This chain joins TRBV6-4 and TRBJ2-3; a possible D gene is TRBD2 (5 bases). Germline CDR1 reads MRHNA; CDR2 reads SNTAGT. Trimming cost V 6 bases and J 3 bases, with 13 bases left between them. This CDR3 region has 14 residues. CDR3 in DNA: TGTGCCAGCAGCGGTGGAGGAGAAACAGATACGCAGTATTTT. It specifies CASSGGGETDTQYF.

The DNA of the CDR3 is TGTGCCAGCAGTTTACTGCAGGGAAAGCGGGAGTGGCGGGAGCTGTTTTTT. Translated: CASSLLQGKREWRELFF. The V gene is TRBV27, the J gene TRBJ2-2, with 8 bases that match TRBD2. J was trimmed by 9 bases and V by 2 bases; bases with no gene match: 14. This CDR3 region has 17 residues. Per germline, CDR1 MNHEY and CDR2 SMNVEV (reference sequence).

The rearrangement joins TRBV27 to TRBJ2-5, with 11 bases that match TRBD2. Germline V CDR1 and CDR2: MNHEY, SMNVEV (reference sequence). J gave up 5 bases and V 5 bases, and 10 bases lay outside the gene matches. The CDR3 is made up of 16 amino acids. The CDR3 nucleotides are TGTGCCAGCAGTCCTTCCTATACTAGCGGGAGTGAGACCCAGTACTTC. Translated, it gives CASSPSYTSGSETQYF.

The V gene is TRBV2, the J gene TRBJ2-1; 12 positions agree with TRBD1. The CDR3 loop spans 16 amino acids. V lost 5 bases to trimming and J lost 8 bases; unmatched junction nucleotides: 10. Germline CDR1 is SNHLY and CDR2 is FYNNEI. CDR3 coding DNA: TGTGCCAGCAGTATCCGAACGGGACAGGGGGCCTATGAGCAGTTCTTC. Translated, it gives CASSIRTGQGAYEQFF.

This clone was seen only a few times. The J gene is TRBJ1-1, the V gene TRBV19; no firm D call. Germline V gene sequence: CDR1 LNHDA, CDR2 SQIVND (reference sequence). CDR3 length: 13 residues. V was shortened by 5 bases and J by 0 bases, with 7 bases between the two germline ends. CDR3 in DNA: TGTGCCAGTAGTCCACAGATGAACACTGAAGCTTTCTTT. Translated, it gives CASSPQMNTEAFF.

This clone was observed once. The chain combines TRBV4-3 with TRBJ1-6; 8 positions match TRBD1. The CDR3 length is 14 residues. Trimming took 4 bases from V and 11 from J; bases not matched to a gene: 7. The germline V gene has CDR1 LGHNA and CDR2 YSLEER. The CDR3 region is CASSRRTGRPPLHF. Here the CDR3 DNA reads TGCGCCAGCAGCCGGAGGACAGGGAGGCCACCCCTCCACTTT.

CDR3 sequence: CSVVGAVWGTEAFF. The CDR3 DNA follows: TGCAGCGTTGTGGGGGCGGTTTGGGGCACTGAAGCTTTCTTT. The chain joins TRBV29-1 to TRBJ1-1; weak D call: TRBD1 (6 bases). CDR3 length equals 14 residues. Germline CDR1 and CDR2: SQVTM and ANQGSEA. The ends were cut back, 4 bases at V and 4 bases at J, with 16 bases in the middle.

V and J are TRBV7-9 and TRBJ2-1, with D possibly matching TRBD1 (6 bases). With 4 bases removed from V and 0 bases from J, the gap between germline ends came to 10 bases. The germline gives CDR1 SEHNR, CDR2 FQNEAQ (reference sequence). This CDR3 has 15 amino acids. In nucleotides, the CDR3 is TGTGCCAGCAGCTCAGGACAGTACTCCTACAATGAGCAGTTCTTC. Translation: CASSSGQYSYNEQFF.

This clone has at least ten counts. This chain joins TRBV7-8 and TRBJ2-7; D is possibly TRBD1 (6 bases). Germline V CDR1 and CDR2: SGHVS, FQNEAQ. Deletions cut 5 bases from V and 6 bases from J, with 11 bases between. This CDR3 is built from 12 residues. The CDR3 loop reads CASSANRVEQYF. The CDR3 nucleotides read TGTGCCAGCAGCGCCAACAGGGTCGAGCAGTACTTC.

CDR3 region: CAWSEGMGNQPQHF. In DNA form, the CDR3 reads TGTGCCTGGAGTGAGGGGATGGGGAATCAGCCCCAGCATTTT. This rearrangement joins TRBV30 to TRBJ1-5, with D possibly TRBD1 on 5 matching bases. The germline V gene encodes CDR1 GTSNPN and CDR2 SVGIG (reference sequence). V was cut by 1 base and J by 4 bases, with 11 bases left in between. This CDR3 has 14 residues.

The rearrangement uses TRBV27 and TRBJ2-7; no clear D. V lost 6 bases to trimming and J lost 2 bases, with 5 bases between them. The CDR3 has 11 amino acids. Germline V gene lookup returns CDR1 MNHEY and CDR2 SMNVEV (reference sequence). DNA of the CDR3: TGTGCCAGCAGCACCCCCTACGAGCAGTACTTC. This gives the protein CASSTPYEQYF.

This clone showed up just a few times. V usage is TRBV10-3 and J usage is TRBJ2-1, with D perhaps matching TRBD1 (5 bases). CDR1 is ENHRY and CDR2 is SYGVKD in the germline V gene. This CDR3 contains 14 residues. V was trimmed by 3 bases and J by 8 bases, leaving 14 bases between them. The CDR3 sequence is CAISERQGIDEQFF. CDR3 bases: TGTGCCATCAGTGAAAGGCAGGGCATCGATGAGCAGTTCTTC.